This TCR beta chain was observed in a study of T cell responses to AZD1222 COVID-19 vaccine. Turning to the study itself: Second-dose timings of about 4 or about 12 weeks were pooled. Study-level results: Nearly half of unique spike-specific TCRs reportedly avoided B.1.351 and B.1.1.7 mutated regions. No repertoire was sampled before or during the peak T cell response, only after it.

This CDR3 comprises 13 residues. In germline, CDR1 is LGHNA, CDR2 YSLEER. Trimming left V 2 bases short and J 6 bases short, with 8 bases between. Profiling relied on immunoSEQ multiplex PCR, and the TCRdb table lists in-frame clones only, not all of them. The top ten clones hold over 2% of a sample with approximately 70,000 clones, about nine tenths of them seen once. Turning to this clone: As yet, its antigen is unknown.

The source was peripheral blood, collected on day 0 of AZD1222 vaccination. The source is an adult in good health. The chain has TRBV4-3 and TRBJ2-1; D is unclear. The DNA for the CDR3 is TGCGCCAGCAGCCAAACACGCTCCAATGAGCAGTTCTTC. Amino acids: CASSQTRSNEQFF.